The next 13 T cell receptor beta chains were all read from a single sample in a study of T cell changes during pregnancy in multiple sclerosis. Generated by immunoSEQ multiplex PCR, the TCRdb table keeps only in-frame clones and is missing some. The sample lists approximately 34,000 clones; over 75% were seen once. The sequencing used CD8+ T cells from peripheral blood mononuclear cells, collected before pregnancy. Receptors were obtained from a female donor with multiple sclerosis, enrolled in a pregnancy study.

The J gene is TRBJ2-7, the V gene TRBV10-3, with TRBD1 matching 7 bases. Germline values: CDR1 ENHRY, CDR2 SYGVKD. V shed 9 bases and J 0 bases; nucleotides not matched to a gene: 14. This CDR3 region has 16 residues. CDR3 nucleotide sequence: TGTGCCATTAGTAATCCGCAGGGGGTTCCCTCCTACGAGCAGTACTTC. It codes for CAISNPQGVPSYEQYF.

The chain couples TRBV10-3 to TRBJ1-2; D is uncertain. The germline V gene encodes CDR1 ENHRY and CDR2 SYGVKD. CDR3 length equals 11 residues. V was clipped by 3 bases and J by 4 bases, with 3 bases between them. Here the CDR3 reads CAISDSYGYTF. CDR3 coding DNA: TGTGCCATCAGTGACAGCTATGGCTACACCTTC.

The V and J genes are TRBV6-1 and TRBJ2-2; D is uncertain. The germline gives CDR1 MNHNS, CDR2 SASEGT. The CDR3 totals 15 residues. Trimming removed 4 bases from V and 0 bases from J, with 9 bases in between. For the CDR3, the DNA is TGTGCCAGCAGTGTGGGCTGGACGAACACCGGGGAGCTGTTTTTT. It encodes CASSVGWTNTGELFF.

V and J are TRBV5-4 and TRBJ2-7; maybe TRBD1 (5 bases). This CDR3 comprises 15 residues. V dropped 2 bases and J dropped 5 bases, with 17 bases sitting between them. Per the germline V gene, CDR1 is SGHNT and CDR2 is YYREEE (reference sequence). CDR3 amino acids: CASSFGIPTGNEQYF. DNA of the CDR3: TGTGCCAGCAGCTTTGGGATCCCCACAGGAAACGAGCAGTACTTC.

CDR3: CASSTGALSYEQYF. The CDR3 coding sequence is TGTGCCAGCAGTACAGGGGCCTTATCCTACGAGCAGTACTTC. The chain carries TRBV2 and TRBJ2-7; 7 bases are a match to TRBD1. The CDR3 loop spans 14 amino acids. Trimming at V came to 5 bases and at J to 1 base, leaving 5 bases not matched to a gene. Germline CDR1 SNHLY, CDR2 FYNNEI.

The CDR3, as DNA: TGTGCCTGGAGTGGGCGGCCAACGGTTTACAATGAGCAGTTCTTC. It is translated as CAWSGRPTVYNEQFF. This chain uses TRBV30 with TRBJ2-1; D unresolved. Germline CDR1 is GTSNPN and CDR2 is SVGIG (reference sequence). This CDR3 contains 15 residues. V lost 1 base and J lost 4, with 14 bases in between. The full variable domain, completed using reference TRBV30 and TRBJ2-1, is SQTIHQWPATLVQPVGSPLSLECTVEGTSNPNLYWYRQAAGRGLQLLFYSVGIGQISSEVPQNLSASRPQDRQFILSSKKLLLSDSGFYLCAWSGRPTVYNEQFFGPGTRLTVL.

The V gene is TRBV27, the J gene TRBJ1-1; D not resolved. This CDR3 contains 15 residues. The V and J ends lost 5 bases and 0 bases respectively, with 13 bases between them. Per the germline V gene, CDR1 is MNHEY and CDR2 is SMNVEV (reference sequence). The CDR3 DNA reads as TGTGCCAGCAGTCTTTGGGCTGGGTTGAACACTGAAGCTTTCTTT. Amino acid sequence: CASSLWAGLNTEAFF.

This clone has just one count. This chain connects TRBV6-5 to TRBJ1-4; 8 nucleotides match TRBD1. From germline, CDR1 is MNHEY and CDR2 SVGAGI. The CDR3 contains 12 residues. V lost 6 bases, J lost 12 bases, and 6 bases stayed unmatched. CDR3 sequence: CASSLGQGELFF. The CDR3 nucleotides read TGTGCCAGCAGCCTTGGACAGGGTGAACTGTTTTTT.

V usage is TRBV2 and J usage is TRBJ1-5; the match to TRBD1 covers 10 bases. With V trimmed by 9 bases and J by 6 bases, 2 bases remained unmatched. The germline CDR1 and CDR2 sequences are SNHLY and FYNNEI. The CDR3 is 12 residues long. The CDR3 DNA follows: TGTGCCAGAGGGACAGGGGTTCAGCCCCAGCATTTT. It encodes CARGTGVQPQHF.

J is TRBJ1-5 and V is TRBV27, with 9 bases aligning to TRBD1. CDR3 length: 14 amino acids. Germline V CDR1 and CDR2: MNHEY, SMNVEV (reference sequence). After removal of 4 bases from V and 3 bases from J, the junction contained 1 base not matched to a gene. CDR3 sequence: CASSWTGDNQPQHF. As DNA, the CDR3 is TGTGCCAGCAGTTGGACAGGGGACAATCAGCCCCAGCATTTT.

The sample holds a few counts of this clone. The chain carries TRBV28 and TRBJ2-1; 8 positions match TRBD2. The CDR3 spans 14 residues. In germline, CDR1 is MDHEN, CDR2 SYDVKM. Losses at the gene ends were 9 bases for V and 6 bases for J; bases not matched to a gene: 10. The CDR3 sequence: CASFKTGGGNEQFF. The CDR3 nucleotides read TGTGCCAGTTTTAAAACGGGAGGGGGCAATGAGCAGTTCTTC. The full variable domain, completed using reference TRBV28 and TRBJ2-1, is DVKVTQSSRYLVKRTGEKVFLECVQDMDHENMFWYRQDPGLGLRLIYFSYDVKMKEKGDIPEGYSVSREKKERFSLILESASTNQTSMYLCASFKTGGGNEQFFGPGTRLTVL.

The rearrangement uses TRBV10-3 and TRBJ1-3; weak D call: TRBD1 (5 bases). CDR3 length: 16 amino acids. Germline V gives CDR1 ENHRY, CDR2 SYGVKD. V lost 2 bases to trimming and J lost 5 bases, with 16 bases between them. CDR3 sequence reads: CAISEGAMGIRNTIYF. CDR3 nucleotide sequence: TGTGCCATCAGTGAGGGGGCTATGGGGATTCGAAACACCATATATTTT.

This clone was seen only once. This chain connects TRBV6-1 to TRBJ2-7; D perhaps matches TRBD1 (5 bases). Germline CDR1 and CDR2: MNHNS and SASEGT. The V gene lost 6 bases and the J gene lost 2 bases, with 11 bases spanning the gap. The CDR3 spans 13 residues. Written as DNA, the CDR3 is TGTGCCAGCAGAGTTAGACAGACCTACGAGCAGTACTTC. It codes for CASRVRQTYEQYF.